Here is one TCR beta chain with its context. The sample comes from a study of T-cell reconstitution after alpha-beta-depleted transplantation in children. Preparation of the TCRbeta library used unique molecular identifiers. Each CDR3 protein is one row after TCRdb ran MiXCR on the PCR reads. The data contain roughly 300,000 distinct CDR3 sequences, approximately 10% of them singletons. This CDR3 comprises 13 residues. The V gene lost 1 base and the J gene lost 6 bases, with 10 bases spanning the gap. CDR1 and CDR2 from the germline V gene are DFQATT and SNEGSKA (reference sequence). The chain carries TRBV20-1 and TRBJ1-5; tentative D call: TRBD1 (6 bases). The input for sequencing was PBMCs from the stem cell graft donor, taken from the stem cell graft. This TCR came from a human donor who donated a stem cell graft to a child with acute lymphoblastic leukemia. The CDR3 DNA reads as TGCAGTGCTAGAGTGCACAGGGCTCAGCCCCAGCATTTT. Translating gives CSARVHRAQPQHF.